Listed below are T cell receptor beta chains from one sample, sequenced in a study of cytomegalovirus exposure and HLA in healthy donors. Sequencing used immunoSEQ multiplex PCR; TCRdb keeps in-frame clones, though not all of them. This table holds 85,000 to 100,000 clones, 65% to 85% found once. Input material: PBMCs. The receptors shown here come from a girl aged 2-15 years in good health and CMV-seropositive. Both conserved end residues are part of each CDR3. The D gene is left open where the match is weak. Size values are once, few and many counts, or a class for expanded clones, and some rows have none.

J: TRBJ1-1
V: TRBV27
size: NA
D: NA
CDR3: CASSLTGYTEAFF
DNA: TGTGCCAGCAGTTTAACAGGGTACACTGAAGCTTTCTTT

J: TRBJ1-5
V: TRBV12-5
size: once
D: NA
CDR3: CASAPRGNGQPQHF
DNA: TGTGCTAGTGCCCCTAGGGGGAATGGTCAGCCCCAGCATTTT

J: TRBJ2-5
V: TRBV6-5
size: NA
D: TRBD1
CDR3: CASGDSQETQYF
DNA: TGTGCCAGTGGGGACAGCCAAGAGACCCAGTACTTC

J: TRBJ1-5
V: TRBV19
size: NA
D: NA
CDR3: CASNGGRSNQPQHF
DNA: TGTGCCAGTAACGGAGGGCGCAGCAATCAGCCCCAGCATTTT

J: TRBJ1-2
V: TRBV30
size: NA
D: NA
CDR3: CAWSVLGGRDNYGYTF
DNA: TGTGCCTGGAGTGTCCTCGGCGGGCGAGATAACTATGGCTACACCTTC

J: TRBJ2-3
V: TRBV5-4
size: NA
D: NA
CDR3: CASSFGGTPDTQYF
DNA: TGTGCCAGCAGCTTTGGCGGGACCCCAGATACGCAGTATTTT

J: TRBJ1-1
V: TRBV5-1
size: once
D: TRBD1
CDR3: CASSLAPGQTYNTEAFF
DNA: TGCGCCAGCAGCTTGGCCCCGGGACAGACCTACAACACTGAAGCTTTCTTT

J: TRBJ2-1
V: TRBV9
size: NA
D: TRBD2
CDR3: CASSNRGRMDNEQFF
DNA: TGTGCCAGCAGCAACCGCGGGAGAATGGACAATGAGCAGTTCTTC

J: TRBJ1-3
V: TRBV30
size: NA
D: TRBD1
CDR3: CASVTGGPGNTIYF
DNA: TGTGCCTCGGTGACAGGGGGCCCTGGAAACACCATATATTTT

J: TRBJ1-6
V: TRBV5-1
size: NA
D: NA
CDR3: CASSFGGGADSPLHF
DNA: TGCGCCAGCAGCTTCGGTGGGGGCGCGGATTCACCCCTCCACTTT

J: TRBJ1-1
V: TRBV2
size: NA
D: TRBD1
CDR3: CASSRTGNTEAFF
DNA: TGTGCCAGCAGCCGGACAGGGAACACTGAAGCTTTCTTT

J: TRBJ2-7
V: TRBV5-1
size: NA
D: TRBD2
CDR3: CASSLGLAGSLSYEQYF
DNA: TGCGCCAGCAGCTTGGGGCTAGCGGGATCACTATCCTACGAGCAGTACTTC

J: TRBJ2-7
V: TRBV27
size: NA
D: TRBD2
CDR3: CASSLTPGGRYEQYF
DNA: TGTGCCAGCAGTTTAACCCCGGGAGGTCGCTACGAGCAGTACTTC

J: TRBJ1-2
V: TRBV6-1
size: NA
D: NA
CDR3: CASSNQGNYGYTF
DNA: TGTGCCAGCAGTAATCAGGGAAACTATGGCTACACCTTC

J: TRBJ1-2
V: TRBV5-4
size: once
D: NA
CDR3: CASSLTGGGHLYGYTF
DNA: TGTGCCAGCAGCTTAACGGGGGGCGGACACCTATATGGCTACACCTTC

J: TRBJ1-6
V: TRBV6-1
size: NA
D: TRBD1
CDR3: CASREQGIANSPLHF
DNA: TGTGCCAGCAGGGAACAGGGGATCGCTAATTCACCCCTCCACTTT

J: TRBJ2-2
V: TRBV25-1
size: NA
D: TRBD1
CDR3: CASSVTGSTGELFF
DNA: TGTGCCAGCAGTGTGACAGGGAGTACCGGGGAGCTGTTTTTT

J: TRBJ1-2
V: TRBV5-1
size: NA
D: TRBD1
CDR3: CASSQGQARGGYTF
DNA: TGCGCCAGCAGCCAAGGACAGGCCCGAGGGGGCTACACCTTC

J: TRBJ2-3
V: TRBV5-1
size: NA
D: TRBD2
CDR3: CASSALAGGRTDTQYF
DNA: TGCGCCAGCAGCGCACTAGCGGGAGGCCGCACAGATACGCAGTATTTT

J: TRBJ2-7
V: TRBV30
size: NA
D: TRBD1
CDR3: CAWDSGTGVSEQYF
DNA: TGTGCCTGGGACTCCGGGACAGGGGTTTCCGAGCAGTACTTC

J: TRBJ1-2
V: TRBV6-5
size: NA
D: TRBD1
CDR3: CASSPRQGAGYGYTF
DNA: TGTGCCAGCAGTCCAAGACAGGGGGCTGGCTATGGCTACACCTTC

J: TRBJ2-6
V: TRBV28
size: NA
D: TRBD1
CDR3: CASRKTGGSGANVLTF
DNA: TGTGCCAGCAGAAAGACAGGGGGCTCTGGGGCCAACGTCCTGACTTTC

J: TRBJ1-1
V: TRBV4-3
size: NA
D: NA
CDR3: CASSQDSSDLGAEAFF
DNA: TGCGCCAGCAGCCAAGATTCGTCCGACCTCGGGGCTGAAGCTTTCTTT

J: TRBJ1-1
V: TRBV18
size: once
D: NA
CDR3: CASSPRTGWAFF
DNA: TGTGCCAGCTCACCCAGAACAGGTTGGGCTTTCTTT

J: TRBJ2-7
V: TRBV6-6
size: NA
D: TRBD1
CDR3: CASSRITGTEDYEQYF
DNA: TGTGCCAGCAGCAGAATTACCGGGACAGAAGACTACGAGCAGTACTTC

J: TRBJ2-5
V: TRBV6-5
size: NA
D: TRBD2
CDR3: CASSYGLAGGGETQYF
DNA: TGTGCCAGCAGTTACGGGTTAGCGGGAGGGGGAGAGACCCAGTACTTC

J: TRBJ2-7
V: TRBV6-5
size: NA
D: TRBD2
CDR3: CASSGGLGNEQYF
DNA: TGTGCCAGCAGCGGAGGACTAGGCAACGAGCAGTACTTC

J: TRBJ2-1
V: TRBV10-3
size: NA
D: TRBD1
CDR3: CAISEDRGNNEQFF
DNA: TGTGCCATCAGTGAAGACAGGGGGAACAATGAGCAGTTCTTC

J: TRBJ2-1
V: TRBV28
size: NA
D: NA
CDR3: CASSQTRGSLREQFF
DNA: TGTGCCAGCAGCCAGACTCGTGGGAGTCTGCGCGAGCAGTTCTTC

J: TRBJ2-5
V: TRBV29-1
size: NA
D: TRBD2
CDR3: CSVGLAGVETQYF
DNA: TGCAGCGTTGGGCTAGCGGGAGTGGAGACCCAGTACTTC

J: TRBJ1-1
V: TRBV4-1
size: NA
D: NA
CDR3: CASSAPLTANTEAFF
DNA: TGCGCCAGCAGCGCCCCCCTGACAGCGAATACTGAAGCTTTCTTT

J: TRBJ2-1
V: TRBV7-9
size: NA
D: NA
CDR3: CASLPDDNEQFF
DNA: TGTGCCAGCCTACCTGATGATAATGAGCAGTTCTTC

J: TRBJ2-1
V: TRBV27
size: NA
D: TRBD2
CDR3: CASSLLSVQAGGQNEQFF
DNA: TGTGCCAGCAGTTTATTATCCGTGCAGGCGGGAGGGCAAAATGAGCAGTTCTTC

J: TRBJ2-1
V: TRBV2
size: NA
D: NA
CDR3: CASSEGQGYNEQFF
DNA: TGTGCCAGCAGTGAAGGGCAGGGTTACAATGAGCAGTTCTTC

J: TRBJ2-1
V: TRBV27
size: NA
D: NA
CDR3: CASSLGSVRGLRGYNEQFF
DNA: TGTGCCAGCAGTTTAGGTAGTGTCAGGGGATTACGGGGCTACAATGAGCAGTTCTTC

J: TRBJ1-2
V: TRBV4-3
size: NA
D: TRBD1
CDR3: CASSHGDRQVYTF
DNA: TGCGCCAGCAGCCACGGGGACAGGCAGGTCTACACCTTC

J: TRBJ2-7
V: TRBV7-8
size: NA
D: TRBD2
CDR3: CASSLFSRLAGIDEQYF
DNA: TGTGCCAGCAGCTTATTCTCGCGACTAGCGGGAATAGACGAGCAGTACTTC

J: TRBJ1-2
V: TRBV30
size: few
D: NA
CDR3: CAWRQDLNYGYTF
DNA: TGTGCCTGGAGACAGGACCTCAACTATGGCTACACCTTC

J: TRBJ2-5
V: TRBV6-5
size: NA
D: NA
CDR3: CASSYSAAVSKQYF
DNA: TGTGCCAGCAGTTACTCAGCTGCGGTTAGCAAGCAGTACTTC

J: TRBJ2-1
V: TRBV25-1
size: NA
D: TRBD2
CDR3: CASSELQREGLDEQFF
DNA: TGTGCCAGCAGTGAACTCCAGCGGGAGGGCCTCGATGAGCAGTTCTTC

J: TRBJ1-5
V: TRBV30
size: NA
D: NA
CDR3: CAWSPRGNNQPQHF
DNA: TGTGCCTGGAGCCCCAGGGGAAACAATCAGCCCCAGCATTTT

J: TRBJ1-4
V: TRBV19
size: NA
D: TRBD1
CDR3: CASSIAGGNEKLFF
DNA: TGTGCCAGTAGTATAGCAGGGGGGAATGAAAAACTGTTTTTT

J: TRBJ1-4
V: TRBV7-9
size: NA
D: NA
CDR3: CASSPLGGTTNEKLFF
DNA: TGTGCCAGCAGCCCATTAGGGGGAACAACTAATGAAAAACTGTTTTTT

J: TRBJ2-7
V: TRBV10-3
size: NA
D: TRBD2
CDR3: CAITGEREDASLYEQYF
DNA: TGTGCCATCACCGGGGAGCGGGAGGACGCCTCGCTCTACGAGCAGTACTTC